This T cell receptor beta chain was sequenced for a study of T cells in Graves' hyperthyroidism and ophthalmopathy. Overall study context: The blood sample was taken at first diagnosis, before treatment began.

Out of less than 12 ml of fresh peripheral blood came the PBMCs. RNA transcripts yielded amplified TCR beta CDR3 regions. RT-PCR in the first round (using the HTBI primer set) targeted the TCR CDR3. Each CDR3 protein is one row after TCRdb ran MiXCR on the multiplex PCR reads. The sample has 400,000 or so distinct CDR3 sequences, about 14% seen once; the top ten hold under 30%. The CDR3 length is 15 residues. Germline V gene sequence: CDR1 LGHDT, CDR2 YNNKEL (reference sequence). V was trimmed by 1 base and J by 9 bases, leaving 19 bases between them. This clonotype was counted ten times or more. The sequencing input was blood. The chain is built from TRBV3-1 and TRBJ2-7; D is unclear. This clonotype was sampled from a middle-aged man with Graves' ophthalmopathy. This CDR3 is CASSQAGYNSRRQYF. CDR3 nucleotide sequence: TGTGCCAGCAGCCAAGCGGGCTATAATTCTCGACGGCAGTACTTC.